The source of this T cell receptor (beta chain) is a study of blood T cell repertoires in COVID-19. Study-level background: Sites in the United States, Italy and Spain provided acute and convalescent COVID-19 samples. The analysed material was cDNA or gDNA that came from T cells, B-cell-depleted T cells, or PBMCs.

Profiling relied on immunoSEQ multiplex PCR, and the TCRdb table lists in-frame clones only, not all of them. Of about 300,000 clones in the sample, 70% to 90% are singletons; the top ten hold 6.3%. The sample consisted of peripheral blood. The TCR comes from a woman aged 50 to 60 with COVID-19, enrolled during active disease.

CDR3 residues: CASSSSGGGYEQYF. In DNA form, the CDR3 reads TGTGCCAGCAGCTCCAGTGGCGGGGGCTACGAGCAGTACTTC. V usage is TRBV7-6 and J usage is TRBJ2-7, with 7 bases aligning to TRBD2. V shed 4 bases, J shed 3 bases, and the junction held 6 bases outside the gene matches. The CDR3 loop spans 14 amino acids. The germline gives CDR1 SGHVS, CDR2 FNYEAQ.